These 3 T cell receptor beta chains originate from one sample sequenced in a study of cytomegalovirus exposure and HLA in healthy donors (dated 2017 in TCRdb). Library preparation was by the immunoSEQ multiplex PCR assay. For the multiplex PCR, a mixture combining 60 forward primers for TCR Vbeta segments and 13 reverse primers for TCR Jbeta segments was used. TCRdb limited this immuneACCESS table to in-frame rearrangements with V and J called. A share of clones is missing; checked studies link under half to unresolved V genes, and the rest is unexplained. In all, the sample holds some 90,000 clones, and 80% to 85% of those were seen once. More than 1.4% of the sample belongs to the ten largest clones. Sequenced material: PBMCs. These receptors were taken from a middle-aged man in good health and CMV-seronegative.

The rearrangement links TRBV15 to TRBJ1-2, with D maybe TRBD1 (5 bases). The V gene lost 0 bases and the J gene lost 7 bases, with 15 bases spanning the gap. The CDR3 contains 15 residues. Germline V gene sequence: CDR1 LNHNV, CDR2 YYDKDF (reference sequence). The DNA for the CDR3 is TGTGCCACCAGCAGAGATTCGGGCAGGGTGGCTGGCTACACCTTC. Residues: CATSRDSGRVAGYTF.

The genes are TRBV15 and TRBJ1-2; a weak D match, TRBD1 (6 bases). This CDR3 contains 16 residues. Germline-derived CDR1 and CDR2 are LNHNV and YYDKDF (reference sequence). Trimming removed 5 bases at V and 4 bases at J, with 20 bases between. In nucleotides, the CDR3 is TGTGCCACCAGCCGACCCCCCCCGGGACACATCTATGGCTACACCTTC. It codes for CATSRPPPGHIYGYTF.

The count of this clone is one. The same CDR3 can be traced to other DNA sequences in this sample. This chain connects TRBV18 to TRBJ2-7, with 9 bases lining up with TRBD1. Germline V gene data show CDR1 as KGHSH and CDR2 as LQKENI. With V trimmed by 6 bases and J by 6 bases, 9 bases remained unmatched. The CDR3 covers 14 residues. The CDR3: CASSPRDRVGEQYF. DNA for the CDR3: TGTGCCAGCTCCCCCCGGGACAGGGTTGGCGAGCAGTACTTC.